The T cell receptor (beta chain) under discussion was sequenced for a study of blood T cell repertoires in COVID-19. This CDR3 contains 14 residues. The V gene lost 0 bases and the J gene lost 1 base, with 7 bases spanning the gap. The germline V gene has CDR1 SGHRS and CDR2 YFSETQ. Sequencing was performed with immunoSEQ multiplex PCR; in TCRdb, only in-frame clones are kept and a portion is missing. The sample lists over 120,000 clones; about 85% were seen once. The clonotype was recovered from a human donor with acute or convalescent COVID-19. The donor label of this sample is uncertain. The sequenced sample was peripheral blood. The rearrangement joins TRBV5-1 to TRBJ1-2, with D perhaps matching TRBD1 (5 bases). The CDR3 region is CASSLDGGNYGYTF. CDR3 bases: TGCGCCAGCAGCTTGGACGGGGGTAACTATGGCTACACCTTC.